A few counts support the clone carrying this T cell receptor beta chain. This sample is part of a study of blood T cell repertoires in COVID-19. For the study at large: The cDNA or gDNA used as material had been derived from T cells, B-cell-depleted T cells, or PBMCs.

Study processing details: The authors estimated nucleated cell counts from reference gene primer amplification. The data were produced by immunoSEQ multiplex PCR, yet TCRdb's version contains in-frame clones alone and is incomplete. V and J calls and clone size follow that table, whereas D and trimming were derived from the DNA. This table holds about 200,000 clones, about 84% found once. Sequencing input: PBMCs or T cells enriched from blood (not recorded which). This TCR was sampled from a middle-aged man with acute COVID-19.

The CDR3 DNA follows: TGTGCCAGCAGCCGAACAAAACCCTACGAGCAGTACTTC. This encodes CASSRTKPYEQYF. The chain is built from TRBV28 and TRBJ2-7, with unresolved D. Germline V gene data show CDR1 as MDHEN and CDR2 as SYDVKM. The CDR3 loop spans 13 amino acids. V lost 6 bases to trimming and J lost 2 bases, with 11 bases between them.